The next 14 T cell receptor beta chains were all read from a single sample in a study of glioma-infiltrating T cells after dendritic cell vaccination. Generated by immunoSEQ multiplex PCR, the TCRdb table keeps only in-frame clones and is missing some. The sample contains tens of thousands of clones, about 85% of which appear only once. The source material was blood, sampled before dendritic cell vaccination. These receptors all come from a human donor with glioblastoma.

This clone was seen just once. The rearrangement joins TRBV29-1 to TRBJ1-2, with D possibly TRBD1 on 5 matching bases. V dropped 3 bases and J dropped 0 bases, with 8 bases sitting between them. CDR1 and CDR2 (germline): SQVTM, ANQGSEA. The CDR3 extends over 13 amino acids. The CDR3 DNA follows: TGCAGCGTTGAGGCCAGGGCTAACTATGGCTACACCTTC. Amino acid sequence: CSVEARANYGYTF.

The gene calls are TRBV5-1 and TRBJ2-5; D perhaps matches TRBD2 (5 bases). Trimming left V 4 bases short and J 3 bases short, with 10 bases between. There are 13 residues in the CDR3. Germline V gene lookup returns CDR1 SGHRS and CDR2 YFSETQ. The DNA for the CDR3 is TGCGCCAGCAGCAGTGACGGGAAAGAGACCCAGTACTTC. Translating it yields CASSSDGKETQYF. The full variable domain, with the rest looked up from reference TRBV5-1 and TRBJ2-5, is KAGVTQTPRYLIKTRGQQVTLSCSPISGHRSVSWYQQTPGQGLQFLFEYFSETQRNKGNFPGRFSGRQFSNSRSEMNVSTLELGDSALYLCASSSDGKETQYFGPGTRLLVL.

This clone has a handful of counts. The rearrangement uses TRBV5-5 and TRBJ2-7, with TRBD2 matching 8 bases. V was clipped by 3 bases and J by 5 bases; unmatched bases: 10. The germline gives CDR1 SGHKS, CDR2 YYEKEE (reference sequence). The CDR3 is made up of 15 amino acids. CDR3 nucleotide sequence: TGTGCCAGCAGCTCGGGGGGGGCAGGGGTCCACGAGCAGTACTTC. This sequence encodes CASSSGGAGVHEQYF.

The chain recombines TRBV4-1 with TRBJ1-2; maybe TRBD1 (6 bases). This CDR3 has 12 residues. V shed 3 bases and J shed 5 bases, with 7 bases lying between them. CDR1 and CDR2 from the germline V gene are MGHRA and YSYEKL. The CDR3 nucleotides read TGCGCCAGCAGCCAGGGGGCTTATGGCTACACCTTC. This encodes CASSQGAYGYTF.

The chain joins TRBV18 to TRBJ1-4; D is possibly TRBD1 (6 bases). The V gene's germline CDR1 is KGHSH and CDR2 LQKENI. V was shortened by 6 bases and J by 0 bases, with 11 bases between the two germline ends. This CDR3 contains 15 residues. CDR3 amino acids: CASSQQGATNEKLFF. CDR3 DNA: TGTGCCAGCTCCCAACAGGGTGCAACTAATGAAAAACTGTTTTTT.

The J gene is TRBJ2-2, the V gene TRBV10-3; D unclear. Per germline, CDR1 ENHRY and CDR2 SYGVKD. This CDR3 is built from 15 residues. Trimming cost V 5 bases and J 1 base, with 11 bases left between them. CDR3 loop: CAISQAPENTGELFF. As DNA, the CDR3 is TGTGCCATCAGTCAGGCGCCTGAGAACACCGGGGAGCTGTTTTTT.

The V gene is TRBV5-4, the J gene TRBJ2-3, with a tentative D call TRBD1 (5 bases). Per germline, CDR1 SGHNT and CDR2 YYREEE (reference sequence). V gave up 10 bases and J gave up 1 base, with 16 bases separating them. CDR3 size: 14 residues. CDR3 bases: TGTGCCCCCACCCTGGCCAGGGGCACAGATACGCAGTATTTT. Protein sequence: CAPTLARGTDTQYF.

The chain is built from TRBV2 and TRBJ2-2, with a tentative D call TRBD2 (5 bases). There are 16 residues in the CDR3. Trimming cost V 7 bases and J 7 bases, with 22 bases left between them. The V gene's germline CDR1 is SNHLY and CDR2 FYNNEI. The CDR3 DNA follows: TGTGCCAGCACGCGGCTAGTCGGAGGTCGGGACGGGGAGCTGTTTTTT. It codes for CASTRLVGGRDGELFF. The full variable domain, its missing parts supplied by reference TRBV2 and TRBJ2-2, is EPEVTQTPSHQVTQMGQEVILRCVPISNHLYFYWYRQILGQKVEFLVSFYNNEISEKSEIFDDQFSVERPDGSNFTLKIRSTKLEDSAMYFCASTRLVGGRDGELFFGEGSRLTVL.

J is TRBJ1-5 and V is TRBV10-3, with 12 bases aligning to TRBD1. Germline trimming cut 6 bases from V and 6 bases from J; bases unmatched to any gene: 6. CDR3 length: 15 residues. Germline V lookup: CDR1 ENHRY, CDR2 SYGVKD. CDR3 residues: CAISPGQGASQPQHF. For the CDR3, the DNA is TGTGCCATCAGCCCGGGACAGGGGGCAAGTCAGCCCCAGCATTTT.

V and J are TRBV5-5 and TRBJ1-3; D perhaps matches TRBD1 (5 bases). CDR3 length: 17 amino acids. Germline values: CDR1 SGHKS, CDR2 YYEKEE (reference sequence). The V end lost 2 bases, the J end lost 0 bases, and 15 bases lay between the germline ends. In nucleotides, the CDR3 is TGTGCCAGCAGCTTACCCATCGACGGACACTCTGGAAACACCATATATTTT. It specifies CASSLPIDGHSGNTIYF.

A single count supports this clone. The rearrangement joins TRBV10-1 to TRBJ2-1, with TRBD2 matching over 9 bases. The CDR3 totals 17 residues. V gave up 5 bases and J gave up 4 bases; unmatched junction bases: 12. CDR1 is WNHNN, CDR2 SYGVQD, per germline (reference sequence). The CDR3 region has the DNA TGCGCCAGCAGTAAATATAGCGGGGGCCGCCTTTACAATGAGCAGTTCTTC. Protein: CASSKYSGGRLYNEQFF.

CDR3 DNA sequence: TGTGCCAGTGGGGACAGAGCTGGCGCCTCCTACGAGCAGTACTTC. Protein sequence: CASGDRAGASYEQYF. This sequence joins TRBV19 and TRBJ2-5; 7 nucleotides match TRBD1. The DNA matches TRBJ2-7 better at its end, which makes the J call doubtful. This CDR3 region has 15 residues. From germline, CDR1 is LNHDA and CDR2 SQIVND (reference sequence).

V usage is TRBV10-2 and J usage is TRBJ2-1; 10 bases match TRBD2. The CDR3 sequence is 14 residues long. Germline CDR1 reads WSHSY; CDR2 reads SAAADI. V dropped 5 bases and J dropped 4; count of bases not matched to a gene: 2. The DNA of the CDR3 is TGCGCCAGCAGTTCTAGCGGGGGATACAATGAGCAGTTCTTC. Amino acid sequence: CASSSSGGYNEQFF.

The chain links TRBV19 to TRBJ2-5; 13 bases map to TRBD2. This CDR3 contains 16 residues. In germline, CDR1 is LNHDA, CDR2 SQIVND (reference sequence). Germline trimming cut 7 bases from V and 9 bases from J; bases unmatched to any gene: 14. The CDR3 reads CASTLAGTSGTGAQYF. The DNA for the CDR3 is TGTGCCAGTACCCTAGCCGGGACTAGCGGGACCGGGGCCCAGTACTTC.